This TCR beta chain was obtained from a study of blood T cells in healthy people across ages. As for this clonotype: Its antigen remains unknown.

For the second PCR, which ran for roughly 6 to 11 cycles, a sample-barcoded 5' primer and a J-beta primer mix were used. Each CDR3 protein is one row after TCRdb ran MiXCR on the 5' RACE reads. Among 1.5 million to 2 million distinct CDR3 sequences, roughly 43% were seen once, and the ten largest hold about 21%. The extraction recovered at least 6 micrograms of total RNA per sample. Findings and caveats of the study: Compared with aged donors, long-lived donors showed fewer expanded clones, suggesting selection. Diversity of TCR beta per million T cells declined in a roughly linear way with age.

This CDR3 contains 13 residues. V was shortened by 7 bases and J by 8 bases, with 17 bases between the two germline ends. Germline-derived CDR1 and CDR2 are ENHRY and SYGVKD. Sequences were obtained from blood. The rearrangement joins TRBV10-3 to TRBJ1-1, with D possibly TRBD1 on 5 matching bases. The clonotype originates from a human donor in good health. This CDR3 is CAITEGTGTEAFF. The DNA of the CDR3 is TGTGCCATCACCGAAGGGACGGGGACGGAAGCTTTCTTT.